One and the same sample provided the 21 T cell receptor beta chains below, sequenced in a study of identical twins. TCRdb independently ran MiXCR on the 5' RACE reads; one entry per CDR3 protein. The top ten clones hold under 7% of a sample with roughly 240,000 distinct CDR3 sequences, approximately 7.9% of them seen once. These same data were also listed under a study on yellow fever vaccine responses in identical twins.

Sequenced: CD8+ T cells sorted from blood. These receptors originate from a woman between 18 and 29 years old in good health.

This clonotype was counted only a few times. The rearrangement joins TRBV15 to TRBJ2-5; no clear D. V lost 0 bases and J lost 14, with 31 bases in between. The CDR3 consists of 18 residues. CDR1 and CDR2 (germline): LNHNV, YYDKDF (reference sequence). CDR3: CATSRDSPGLRKGVLIYF. DNA for the CDR3: TGTGCCACCAGCAGAGATTCCCCGGGTTTAAGGAAAGGAGTTCTTATTTACTTC.

This clonotype appeared many times. The CDR3 reads CASSLNRVREETQYF. In DNA form, the CDR3 reads TGTGCCAGCAGCTTAAATAGGGTCCGTGAAGAGACCCAGTACTTC. The V gene is TRBV7-2, the J gene TRBJ2-5; D not certain. Germline loops: CDR1 SGHTA, CDR2 FQGNSA. CDR3 size: 15 residues. V was clipped by 2 bases and J by 3 bases, with 13 bases between them.

This clonotype turned up a few times. V and J are TRBV27 and TRBJ2-3, with 12 nucleotides matching TRBD2. The CDR3 has 16 residues. Germline V gene sequence: CDR1 MNHEY, CDR2 SMNVEV (reference sequence). V shed 1 base, J shed 3 bases, and the junction held 2 bases outside the gene matches. For the CDR3, the DNA is TGTGCCAGCAGTTTATTGACTAGCGGGGGTACAGATACGCAGTATTTT. As protein: CASSLLTSGGTDTQYF.

This clonotype turned up a few times. The chain has TRBV7-9 and TRBJ2-4, with D uncertain. CDR1 SEHNR and CDR2 FQNEAQ come from the germline V gene (reference sequence). Deletions cut 1 base from V and 0 bases from J, with 10 bases between. This CDR3 has 16 residues. The CDR3 nucleotides are TGTGCCAGCAGCTTAGACTACAGTCTAGCCAAAAACATTCAGTACTTC. It is translated as CASSLDYSLAKNIQYF. Complete variable domain (other parts from reference TRBV7-9 and TRBJ2-4): DTGVSQNPRHKITKRGQNVTFRCDPISEHNRLYWYRQTLGQGPEFLTYFQNEAQLEKSRLLSDRFSAERPKGSFSTLEIQRTEQGDSAMYLCASSLDYSLAKNIQYFGAGTRLSVL.

This chain uses TRBV7-6 with TRBJ2-6; weak D call: TRBD2 (5 bases). This CDR3 has 17 residues. Germline V CDR1 and CDR2: SGHVS, FNYEAQ. V was trimmed by 5 bases and J by 0 bases, leaving 14 bases between them. The CDR3 region has the DNA TGTGCCAGCAGCGACTCCGGGGTTCGCTCTGGGGCCAACGTCCTGACTTTC. Translated: CASSDSGVRSGANVLTF. The full variable domain, rest sourced from reference TRBV7-6 and TRBJ2-6, is GAGVSQSPRYKVTKRGQDVALRCDPISGHVSLYWYRQALGQGPEFLTYFNYEAQQDKSGLPNDRFSAERPEGSISTLTIQRTEQRDSAMYRCASSDSGVRSGANVLTFGAGSRLTVL.

This clonotype was counted a few times. V gene TRBV11-2 combines with J gene TRBJ2-5, with a weak D call TRBD1 (5 bases). This CDR3 is 15 amino acids long. V was clipped by 2 bases and J by 5 bases, with 15 bases between them. CDR1 SGHAT and CDR2 FQNNGV come from the germline V gene. CDR3 in amino acids: CASSLWTQGLETQYF. CDR3 DNA: TGTGCCAGCAGCTTATGGACCCAGGGCTTGGAGACCCAGTACTTC.

This clonotype was detected many times. The chain recombines TRBV12-3 or TRBV12-4 with TRBJ2-5; 7 nucleotides line up with TRBD2. The CDR3 totals 17 residues. With 6 bases clipped from V and 2 bases from J, the junction kept 15 bases outside the gene matches. The DNA for the CDR3 is TGTGCCAGCAGCCAAAACCCGGGACTAAGCATACAAGAGACCCAGTACTTC. Translation: CASSQNPGLSIQETQYF.

This clonotype was seen at least ten times. The chain carries TRBV12-3 or TRBV12-4 and TRBJ2-7, with 7 nucleotides matching TRBD1. The CDR3 has 14 amino acids. The V segment lost 5 bases and the J segment 2 bases; nucleotides outside the gene matches: 6. CDR3 DNA sequence: TGTGCCAGCAGTCCAGGGGGTGTCGCCTACGAGCAGTACTTC. As protein: CASSPGGVAYEQYF.

The chain has TRBV20-1 and TRBJ2-5; 11 bases are shared with TRBD2. V dropped 2 bases and J dropped 2; count of bases not matched to a gene: 10. Germline V gene lookup returns CDR1 DFQATT and CDR2 SNEGSKA (reference sequence). The CDR3 covers 17 residues. The CDR3 region is CSARSGLAEVGQETQYF. The DNA of the CDR3 is TGCAGTGCTAGATCGGGACTAGCGGAGGTGGGTCAAGAGACCCAGTACTTC.

The V call is TRBV29-1, the J call TRBJ2-3; 9 positions match TRBD1. The CDR3 has 15 residues. Germline trimming cut 3 bases from V and 6 bases from J; bases unmatched to any gene: 10. Per the germline V gene, CDR1 is SQVTM and CDR2 is ANQGSEA. The CDR3 DNA reads TGCAGCGTTGATAACAGGGGGCGACAAACCGATACGCAGTATTTT. It encodes CSVDNRGRQTDTQYF.

CDR3 nucleotides: TGTGCCAGCAGTAAAACAGACAATGAGCAGTTCTTC. Translated: CASSKTDNEQFF. The chain carries TRBV6-5 and TRBJ2-1; D is unresolved. Germline V gives CDR1 MNHEY, CDR2 SVGAGI. With 5 bases removed from V and 5 bases from J, the gap between germline ends came to 7 bases. The CDR3 spans 12 residues.

This clonotype was seen more than once but under ten times. CDR3 amino acids: CASSPTSSGSSYEQYF. The CDR3, as DNA: TGTGCCAGCAGTCCGACCTCTAGCGGGAGCTCCTACGAGCAGTACTTC. The rearrangement joins TRBV27 to TRBJ2-7; 10 bases are a match to TRBD2. The CDR3 is 16 amino acids. The trim removed 5 bases at V and 0 bases at J, leaving 7 bases unmatched. Germline CDR1 reads MNHEY; CDR2 reads SMNVEV (reference sequence).

This clonotype was seen ten or more times. This chain links TRBV4-1 with TRBJ2-3, with 12 positions matching TRBD2. The length of the CDR3 is 16 residues. Per germline, CDR1 MGHRA and CDR2 YSYEKL. V trimming: 2 bases; J trimming: 3 bases; junction bases outside the gene matches: 3. This chain's CDR3 is CASSQRLAGETDTQYF. The CDR3 DNA reads TGCGCCAGCAGCCAACGACTAGCGGGAGAGACAGATACGCAGTATTTT.

The V gene is TRBV5-1, the J gene TRBJ2-5; 8 positions agree with TRBD1. The ends lost 3 bases at V and 5 bases at J; junction bases unmatched: 6. Germline V lookup: CDR1 SGHRS, CDR2 YFSETQ. The CDR3 has 14 residues. The CDR3 DNA reads TGCGCCAGCAGCTCATCGACAGGGGTCGAGACCCAGTACTTC. It is translated as CASSSSTGVETQYF.

J is TRBJ1-2 and V is TRBV3-1; tentatively, D is TRBD1 (6 bases). Germline V lookup: CDR1 LGHDT, CDR2 YNNKEL (reference sequence). CDR3 length: 12 amino acids. Trimming shortened V by 3 bases and J by 7 bases, and 9 bases separated the two germline ends. CDR3 loop: CASSQEDSGYTF. CDR3 in DNA: TGTGCCAGCAGCCAGGAGGACAGTGGCTACACCTTC. Using reference TRBV3-1 and TRBJ1-2 for the parts outside the CDR3, the full variable domain is DTAVSQTPKYLVTQMGNDKSIKCEQNLGHDTMYWYKQDSKKFLKIMFSYNNKELIINETVPNRFSPKSPDKAHLNLHINSLELGDSAVYFCASSQEDSGYTFGSGTRLTVV.

This clonotype was counted at least ten times. The rearrangement joins TRBV29-1 to TRBJ2-7; D might be TRBD2 (6 bases). This CDR3 region has 14 residues. CDR1 is SQVTM and CDR2 is ANQGSEA in the germline V gene. The V gene lost 2 bases and the J gene lost 0 bases, with 11 bases spanning the gap. In DNA form, the CDR3 reads TGCAGCGTTGAAATCCCGGGAGCCTCCTACGAGCAGTACTTC. This gives the protein CSVEIPGASYEQYF.

This clonotype was found many times. The chain recombines TRBV19 with TRBJ2-7, with D perhaps TRBD2 (5 bases). Germline CDR1 reads LNHDA; CDR2 reads SQIVND (reference sequence). The CDR3 is 14 residues long. The germline V and J ends were trimmed by 11 bases and 2 bases, with 19 bases remaining between them. Here the CDR3 DNA reads TGTGCCCTCGGACTGGGAAGAGACCCCTACGAGCAGTACGTC. This gives the protein CALGLGRDPYEQYV.

This rearrangement joins TRBV4-1 to TRBJ1-5; 9 bases align to TRBD1. Trimming took 8 bases from V and 0 from J; bases not matched to a gene: 2. This CDR3 spans 14 amino acids. Germline CDR1 and CDR2: MGHRA and YSYEKL. The CDR3 DNA sequence: TGCGCCAGCCGGGACAGGGATAGCAATCAGCCCCAGCATTTT. Protein: CASRDRDSNQPQHF.

This clonotype showed up just a few times. The rearrangement links TRBV27 to TRBJ2-1, with 7 bases matching TRBD2. CDR3 size: 16 residues. CDR1 is MNHEY, CDR2 SMNVEV, per germline (reference sequence). The V gene end was trimmed by 0 bases and the J gene end by 5 bases; junction bases not matched to a gene: 7. The CDR3 bases are TGTGCCAGCAGTTTATCGATAACTAGCGTCGACAATGAGCAGTTCTTC. It encodes CASSLSITSVDNEQFF.

The gene calls are TRBV11-2 and TRBJ2-7, with D hard to call. V lost 0 bases to trimming and J lost 2 bases, with 11 bases between them. The length of the CDR3 is 15 residues. The V gene's germline CDR1 is SGHAT and CDR2 FQNNGV. The CDR3 spells CASSLEVAAAYEQYV. CDR3 sequence (DNA): TGTGCCAGCAGCTTAGAGGTGGCAGCAGCCTACGAGCAGTACGTC.

The sample holds many counts of this clonotype. The rearrangement uses TRBV7-9 and TRBJ1-2; D is unclear. Trimming removed 5 bases at V and 3 bases at J, with 10 bases between. Germline V gene sequence: CDR1 SEHNR, CDR2 FQNEAQ (reference sequence). The CDR3 spans 13 residues. The CDR3 reads CASSRRADYGYTF. CDR3 DNA sequence: TGTGCCAGCAGCCGCCGGGCCGACTATGGCTACACCTTC. The variable domain in full, completed from reference TRBV7-9 and TRBJ1-2, reads DTGVSQNPRHKITKRGQNVTFRCDPISEHNRLYWYRQTLGQGPEFLTYFQNEAQLEKSRLLSDRFSAERPKGSFSTLEIQRTEQGDSAMYLCASSRRADYGYTFGSGTRLTVV.